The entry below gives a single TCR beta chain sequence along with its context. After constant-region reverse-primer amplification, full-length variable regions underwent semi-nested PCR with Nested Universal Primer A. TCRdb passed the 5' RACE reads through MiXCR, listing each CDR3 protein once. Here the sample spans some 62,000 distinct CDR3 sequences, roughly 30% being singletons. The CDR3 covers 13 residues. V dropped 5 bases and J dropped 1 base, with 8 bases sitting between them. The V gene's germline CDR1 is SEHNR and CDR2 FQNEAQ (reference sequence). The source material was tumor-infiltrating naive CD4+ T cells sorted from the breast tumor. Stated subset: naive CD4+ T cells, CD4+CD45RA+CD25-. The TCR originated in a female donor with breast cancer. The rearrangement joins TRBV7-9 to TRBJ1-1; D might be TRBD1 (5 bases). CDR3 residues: CASSPGQNTEAFF. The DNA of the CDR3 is TGTGCCAGCAGCCCCGGACAGAACACTGAAGCTTTCTTT.